A single sample gave rise to the 20 T cell receptor beta chains below, sequenced in a study of T cells in Graves' hyperthyroidism and ophthalmopathy. Template material for amplifying TCR beta CDR3 regions consisted of RNA transcripts. The HTBI primer set drove a first-round RT-PCR of the TCR CDR3. MiXCR was run by TCRdb on the multiplex PCR reads, yielding one entry per CDR3 protein. Of approximately 590,000 distinct CDR3 sequences listed, 15% to 18% are singletons. Sequenced: blood. The receptors stem from a woman in her twenties or thirties with Graves' hyperthyroidism.

The gene calls are TRBV6-1 and TRBJ1-4, with TRBD1 as a possible D gene (6 bases). The CDR3 sequence is 14 residues long. V lost 1 base and J 5 bases, leaving 8 bases between the germline ends. Germline loops: CDR1 MNHNS, CDR2 SASEGT. CDR3 nucleotide sequence: TGTGCCAGCAGTGAAGGGACAGAAAATGAAAAACTGTTTTTT. It encodes CASSEGTENEKLFF.

This clonotype was counted ten times or more. In DNA, the CDR3 is TGTGCCAGCAGCCCAGGGATAGGAGGGGATACGCAGTATTTT. Its translation: CASSPGIGGDTQYF. The chain combines TRBV3-1 with TRBJ2-3, with D possibly being TRBD2 (6 bases). Deletions cut 4 bases from V and 6 bases from J, with 14 bases between. This CDR3 region has 14 residues. Germline CDR1 LGHDT, CDR2 YNNKEL (reference sequence).

This clonotype was detected ten times or more. J is TRBJ2-1 and V is TRBV9; D not resolved. Germline V CDR1 and CDR2: SGDLS, YYNGEE. V dropped 0 bases and J dropped 9 bases, with 4 bases sitting between them. The CDR3 is 11 residues long. The CDR3 loop reads CASSVAGEQFF. CDR3 DNA: TGTGCCAGCAGCGTAGCTGGTGAGCAGTTCTTC.

The sample holds a few counts of this clonotype. V gene TRBV19 combines with J gene TRBJ2-1; D perhaps matches TRBD2 (5 bases). The CDR3 totals 15 residues. V shed 3 bases and J shed 1 base, with 10 bases lying between them. The germline CDR1 and CDR2 sequences are LNHDA and SQIVND (reference sequence). The CDR3 sequence is CASSMGSGSYNEQFF. The CDR3 bases are TGTGCCAGTAGTATGGGGAGTGGGTCCTACAATGAGCAGTTCTTC.

The CDR3 loop reads CASSLAGQAVNQPQHF. The CDR3 DNA reads TGTGCCAGCAGCTTAGCAGGTCAGGCTGTTAATCAGCCCCAGCATTTT. The V and J genes are TRBV7-2 and TRBJ1-5; the D is unclear. Germline CDR1 and CDR2: SGHTA and FQGNSA. The germline V and J ends were trimmed by 0 bases and 4 bases, with 13 bases remaining between them. The CDR3 loop spans 16 amino acids.

The chain is built from TRBV9 and TRBJ2-3; TRBD2 aligns across 7 bases. The J segment lost 1 base and the V segment lost 3 bases, leaving 8 bases of the junction unmatched. CDR3 size: 16 residues. The germline CDR1 and CDR2 sequences are SGDLS and YYNGEE. CDR3 in DNA: TGTGCCAGCAGCGCAAGCGGGGTAGGTGGCACAGATACGCAGTATTTT. Translation: CASSASGVGGTDTQYF. The full variable domain, its missing parts supplied by reference TRBV9 and TRBJ2-3, is DSGVTQTPKHLITATGQRVTLRCSPRSGDLSVYWYQQSLDQGLQFLIQYYNGEERAKGNILERFSAQQFPDLHSELNLSSLELGDSALYFCASSASGVGGTDTQYFGPGTRLTVL.

This clonotype was detected ten times or more. This chain links TRBV12-5 with TRBJ2-7; the D gene is possibly TRBD1 (6 bases). V lost 6 bases, J lost 7 bases, and 19 bases lay in between. Germline CDR1 and CDR2: LGHNT and FRNRAP. The CDR3 runs 14 residues. CDR3 sequence (DNA): TGTGCTAGTGGACAGACAGGCCCCGTCGGAGAGCAGTACTTC. It is translated as CASGQTGPVGEQYF.

This clonotype was seen repeatedly, ten times or more. This rearrangement joins TRBV7-2 to TRBJ2-7; TRBD1 agrees at 7 bases. Germline trimming cut 4 bases from V and 1 base from J; bases unmatched to any gene: 7. Germline assignment: CDR1 SGHTA and CDR2 FQGNSA. The CDR3 loop spans 15 amino acids. The CDR3 region is CASSSSGDRSYEQYF. CDR3 DNA: TGTGCCAGCAGCTCCTCCGGGGACAGATCCTACGAGCAGTACTTC.

This clonotype has a count of ten or more. The genes are TRBV2 and TRBJ1-1, with D possibly being TRBD1 (6 bases). Germline V gives CDR1 SNHLY, CDR2 FYNNEI. The CDR3 runs 16 residues. Trimming pared 4 bases from V and 1 base from J, leaving 16 bases between. CDR3 residues: CASSVWGGAANTEAFF. Here the CDR3 DNA reads TGTGCCAGCAGTGTTTGGGGGGGCGCGGCGAACACTGAAGCTTTCTTT.

At least ten counts were recorded for this clonotype. The V gene is TRBV7-2, the J gene TRBJ2-7; D is unclear. Per the germline V gene, CDR1 is SGHTA and CDR2 is FQGNSA. CDR3 length: 15 residues. V was shortened by 1 base and J by 2 bases, with 12 bases between the two germline ends. The CDR3 is CASSLVVTSPYEQYF. The CDR3 DNA reads as TGTGCCAGCAGCTTAGTCGTGACATCTCCCTACGAGCAGTACTTC.

This clonotype was seen ten or more times. The chain recombines TRBV30 with TRBJ1-1; TRBD1 agrees at 7 bases. The V gene end was trimmed by 2 bases and the J gene end by 0 bases; junction bases not matched to a gene: 9. Germline V lookup: CDR1 GTSNPN, CDR2 SVGIG (reference sequence). The CDR3 sequence is 16 residues long. As DNA, the CDR3 is TGTGCCTGGAGTTTTGAAGGACAGGAGTTGAACACTGAAGCTTTCTTT. It is translated as CAWSFEGQELNTEAFF.

V and J are TRBV28 and TRBJ1-5; D is unclear. V shed 6 bases and J shed 6 bases, with 9 bases lying between them. The CDR3 is 12 amino acids. CDR1 is MDHEN and CDR2 is SYDVKM in the germline V gene. CDR3 protein: CASRLSGQPQHF. In DNA, the CDR3 is TGTGCCAGCAGGCTTTCAGGTCAGCCCCAGCATTTT.

In its sample, this clonotype was seen many times. The V gene is TRBV5-1, the J gene TRBJ2-1; 9 bases map to TRBD1. Germline trimming cut 2 bases from V and 7 bases from J; bases unmatched to any gene: 16. CDR1 and CDR2 from the germline V gene are SGHRS and YFSETQ. The CDR3 consists of 18 residues. This CDR3 is CASSFSGTGTVGVNEQFF. The CDR3 DNA reads as TGCGCCAGCAGCTTTTCTGGGACAGGGACAGTGGGTGTAAATGAGCAGTTCTTC.

This clonotype has ten or more counts. The rearrangement joins TRBV3-1 to TRBJ2-7; 12 nucleotides match TRBD2. The germline CDR1 and CDR2 sequences are LGHDT and YNNKEL (reference sequence). V was clipped by 6 bases and J by 7 bases; unmatched bases: 19. This CDR3 region has 18 residues. CDR3 amino acids: CASSFFPGGLAGRIEQYF. In nucleotides, the CDR3 is TGTGCCAGCAGTTTTTTTCCGGGCGGACTAGCGGGAAGAATTGAGCAGTACTTC.

This clonotype occurred many times. This rearrangement joins TRBV9 to TRBJ1-3, with D perhaps matching TRBD1 (5 bases). This CDR3 has 15 residues. Germline CDR1 is SGDLS and CDR2 is YYNGEE. The V gene lost 0 bases and the J gene lost 3 bases, with 10 bases spanning the gap. For the CDR3, the DNA is TGTGCCAGCAGCGTAGGGGCAGGGTATGGAAACACCATATATTTT. It encodes CASSVGAGYGNTIYF.

A remark on this clonotype: It may be a read error: a sequence one base away is much more abundant. The rearrangement links TRBV6-5 to TRBJ2-1; possibly TRBD2 for D (6 bases). The V gene lost 0 bases and the J gene lost 5 bases, with 14 bases spanning the gap. Germline assignment: CDR1 MNHEY and CDR2 SVGAGI. CDR3 length equals 16 residues. The chain's CDR3 is CASSYSTGDYHNEQFF. CDR3 nucleotide sequence: TGTGCCAGCAGTTACTCGACGGGAGACTACCACAATGAGCAGTTCTTC.

The sample holds many counts of this clonotype. The chain joins TRBV2 to TRBJ2-3, with TRBD2 as a possible D gene (5 bases). V was trimmed by 1 base and J by 0 bases, leaving 11 bases between them. CDR1 SNHLY and CDR2 FYNNEI come from the germline V gene. The CDR3 sequence is 16 residues long. The CDR3 loop is CASSEGASRSTDTQYF. The DNA of the CDR3 is TGTGCCAGCAGTGAAGGGGCTAGCAGAAGCACAGATACGCAGTATTTT.

The chain recombines TRBV27 with TRBJ2-1; a possible D gene is TRBD1 (5 bases). The CDR3 totals 15 residues. Germline CDR1 is MNHEY and CDR2 is SMNVEV (reference sequence). V was clipped by 8 bases and J by 4 bases, with 18 bases between them. In DNA form, the CDR3 reads TGTGCCAGCTGTTACGAAGGGGCGCGGTACAATGAGCAGTTCTTC. Its translation is CASCYEGARYNEQFF.

This clonotype occurred many times. The chain couples TRBV6-2 or TRBV6-3 to TRBJ2-7; TRBD1 is a possible D gene (5 bases). Trimming removed 6 bases at V and 2 bases at J, with 17 bases between. The V gene's germline CDR1 is MNHEY and CDR2 SVGEGT. CDR3 length: 15 amino acids. The CDR3 protein is CASRNSDRKTYEQYF. In DNA form, the CDR3 reads TGTGCCAGCAGGAACTCAGACAGAAAGACCTACGAGCAGTACTTC.

This clonotype has a count of ten or more. This chain joins TRBV2 and TRBJ2-7; TRBD1 agrees at 9 bases. Per the germline V gene, CDR1 is SNHLY and CDR2 is FYNNEI. V trimming: 6 bases; J trimming: 6 bases; junction bases outside the gene matches: 6. The CDR3 runs to 13 residues. The CDR3 region has the DNA TGTGCCAGCAGCGGGGACAGGGTGGGCGAGCAGTACTTC. Amino acid sequence: CASSGDRVGEQYF.